Listed below are T cell receptor beta chains from one sample, sequenced in a study of T cell repertoires in cytomegalovirus infection. TCRdb used MiXCR to reprocess the reads, holding one entry per CDR3 protein. Counted here are hundreds of thousands of distinct CDR3 sequences, about 40% occurring once; the ten biggest clones make up under 3%. Sequenced material: PBMCs. All receptors derive from a human donor in good health (CMV status not recorded). Some clones in this sample may be carry-over from other donors' samples. Each CDR3 is given with its conserved first and last residue. The D gene is left open where the match is weak. Size values are once, few and many counts, or a class for expanded clones, and some rows have none.

>TRBJ2-1|15|TRBD2|few|TRBV24-1
TGTGCCACCAGTGATTTTAGGGGAGGGGACAATGAGCAGTTCTTC
CATSDFRGGDNEQFF
>TRBJ1-1|13|-|many|TRBV6-1
TGTGCCACCCATCGAACAGGGAACACTGAAGCTTTCTTT
CATHRTGNTEAFF
>TRBJ1-1|11|-|-|TRBV19
TGTGACAGTTTGGGTTTTTCCGAAGCTTTCTTT
CDSLGFSEAFF
>TRBJ2-3|16|TRBD2|many|TRBV11-3
TGTGCCAGCAGCACGGGACTAGCGGGAAGCACAGATACGCAGTATTTT
CASSTGLAGSTDTQYF
>TRBJ2-7|15|TRBD2|-|TRBV7-2
TGTGCCAGCAGCTTCAGCGGGAGCACCTCCTACGAGCAGTACTTC
CASSFSGSTSYEQYF
>TRBJ1-2|15|TRBD1|few|TRBV6-1
TGTGCCAGCAGTCTCCAGGGGGCCCGGGGCTATGGCTACACCTTC
CASSLQGARGYGYTF
>TRBJ1-1|14|-|-|TRBV12-3/TRBV12-4
TGTGCCAGCAATGTACACAGCGGGAGCACTGAAGCTTTCTTT
CASNVHSGSTEAFF
>TRBJ1-2|18|TRBD1|-|TRBV7-6
TGTGCCAGCAGCTTCGCGGCCGACAGGGGCCAACTATATAGGGGCTACACCTTC
CASSFAADRGQLYRGYTF
>TRBJ2-1|14|-|-|TRBV6-1
TGTGCCAGCAGTGAAAATTACAAACGGGATGAGCAGTTCTTC
CASSENYKRDEQFF
>TRBJ2-3|15|TRBD2|few|TRBV24-1
TGTGCCACCAGTGCTCGCGGGAGACGCACAGATACGCAGTATTTT
CATSARGRRTDTQYF
>TRBJ2-5|16|-|few|TRBV6-6
TGTGCCAGCAGTGGAGACTTCCTAGGGGGGCGGAGGACCCAGTACTTC
CASSGDFLGGRRTQYF
>TRBJ1-1|15|-|-|TRBV28
TGTGCCAGCAGTTTTAGGGGCACGGGGGGCACTGAAGCTTTCTTT
CASSFRGTGGTEAFF
>TRBJ1-5|13|TRBD1|few|TRBV29-1
TGCAGCGTAGCCGACAGGGTGGACCAGCCCCAGCATTTT
CSVADRVDQPQHF
>TRBJ2-3|14|TRBD1|many|TRBV7-8
TGTGCCAGCAGCTCGGACAGGGGTACAGATACGCAGTATTTT
CASSSDRGTDTQYF
>TRBJ1-4|13|TRBD1|-|TRBV6-1
TGTGCCAGCACCGTTGGACAGGGTGAAAAACTGTTTTTT
CASTVGQGEKLFF
>TRBJ2-1|15|-|-|TRBV19
TGTGCCAGTAGTATAGGGGGGCCGGTTGTAAATGAGCAGTTCTTC
CASSIGGPVVNEQFF
>TRBJ1-2|15|-|once|TRBV10-3
TGTGCCAGCAGTGAGTCGGGGGGGGATGACTATGGCTACACCTTC
CASSESGGDDYGYTF
>TRBJ2-7|15|-|-|TRBV27
TGTGCCAGCAGTTTGGAGGGGGTCGGTTCCTACGAGCAGTACTTC
CASSLEGVGSYEQYF
>TRBJ1-5|13|-|many|TRBV27
TGTGCCAGCAGTTTCAGTCCCAATCAGCCCCAGCATTTT
CASSFSPNQPQHF
>TRBJ2-7|13|-|-|TRBV28
TGTGCCAGCAGAGATACAGGGCTGCACGAGCAGTACTTC
CASRDTGLHEQYF
>TRBJ2-5|15|-|few|TRBV11-2
TGTGCCAGCAGCCAGGACAGCTCTGGGAGGGAGACCCAGTACTTC
CASSQDSSGRETQYF
>TRBJ2-7|14|-|few|TRBV13
TGTGCCAGCAGCTTAGGCAGGGTCTTCGGCGAGCAGTACTTC
CASSLGRVFGEQYF
>TRBJ1-3|14|-|-|TRBV7-9
TGTGCCAGCAGCTTTACGGCAGCCGGAAACACCATATATTTT
CASSFTAAGNTIYF
>TRBJ2-3|15|-|few|TRBV5-1
TGCGCCAGCAGCCCGGCTCCGACGGGGACAGATACGCAGTATTTT
CASSPAPTGTDTQYF
>TRBJ2-7|14|-|few|TRBV12-3/TRBV12-4
TGTGCCAGCAGTTCTCCCGGGACCCACTACGAGCAGTACTTC
CASSSPGTHYEQYF
>TRBJ2-2|16|-|-|TRBV28
TGTGCCAGCAGTACCCCAAGGGGCTCGGGCACCGGGGAGCTGTTTTTT
CASSTPRGSGTGELFF
>TRBJ2-2|16|TRBD2|few|TRBV7-2
TGTGCCAGCAGCTTACGGTCGGGGGGGAACACCGGGGAGCTGTTTTTT
CASSLRSGGNTGELFF
>TRBJ2-1|15|TRBD1|few|TRBV5-6
TGTGCCAGCAGCTTCTTGGGACAGGGGTACAATGAGCAGTTCTTC
CASSFLGQGYNEQFF
>TRBJ2-3|13|-|few|TRBV11-2
TGTGCCAGCAGCTTAGCGGGGGAGTATGCGCAGTATTTT
CASSLAGEYAQYF
>TRBJ1-2|13|-|-|TRBV27
TGTGCCAGCAGTCCCTCAGCGAACTATGGCTACACCTTC
CASSPSANYGYTF
>TRBJ2-1|14|-|-|TRBV14
TGTGCCAGCAGCTCGCGCCGGGACCCACAGGGGCAGTTCTTC
CASSSRRDPQGQFF
>TRBJ2-5|16|TRBD2|-|TRBV28
TGTGCCAGCAGTTTATGGGGACCGGGGGGTCAAGAGACCCAGTACTTC
CASSLWGPGGQETQYF
>TRBJ2-1|16|TRBD2|few|TRBV28
TGTGCCAGCAGTTTCTTGCGGGGGGGCTTTGCCAATGAGCAGTTCTTC
CASSFLRGGFANEQFF
>TRBJ2-1|15|-|few|TRBV10-3
TGTGCCATCAGTAAGCAGGGGAACCTCTACAATGAGCAGTTCTTC
CAISKQGNLYNEQFF
>TRBJ1-4|19|-|-|TRBV7-6
TGTGCCAGCAGCTTAGGTTCCCGCGGCAGAAGTGCAACTAATGAAAAACTGTTTTTT
CASSLGSRGRSATNEKLFF
>TRBJ2-2|16|-|few|TRBV6-4
TGTGCCAGCAGTGACTCCTGGGGCGGGAACACCGGGGAGCTGTTTTTT
CASSDSWGGNTGELFF
>TRBJ2-3|17|TRBD2|-|TRBV12-3/TRBV12-4
TGTGCCAGCACCCTGACAATTACTAGCGGGAGACCAGATACGCAGTATTTT
CASTLTITSGRPDTQYF
>TRBJ1-5|14|-|-|TRBV27
TGTGCCAGCAGTCCGGGGGGACCTAATCAGCCCCAGCATTTT
CASSPGGPNQPQHF
>TRBJ1-1|15|TRBD1|-|TRBV12-3/TRBV12-4
TGTGCCAGCAGTTTCGGGGGGACAGCCGACACTGAAGCTTTCTTT
CASSFGGTADTEAFF
>TRBJ2-1|16|TRBD2|few|TRBV14
TGTGCCAGCAGCCCATTAGCGGGAGGGCCCCACAATGAGCAGTTCTTC
CASSPLAGGPHNEQFF
>TRBJ1-1|18|-|-|TRBV7-2
TGTGCCAGCAGCTCGAGGGGGACGCGGGGACGGGTTAACACTGAAGCTTTCTTT
CASSSRGTRGRVNTEAFF
>TRBJ2-7|15|-|-|TRBV25-1
TGTGCCAGCAGTGGGGACCAGACCCGCTCCTACGAGCAGTACTTC
CASSGDQTRSYEQYF